The rows below give T cell receptor beta chains drawn from one sample of a study of blood T cells in healthy people across ages. TCRdb recomputed calls from the 5' RACE reads with MiXCR, one row per CDR3 protein. The sample shows about a million distinct CDR3 sequences, 40% to 60% of them seen only once. Material: blood. The receptors originated from a man in his thirties or forties in good health. Each CDR3 is given with its conserved first and last residue. The D gene is left open where the match is weak. Clone sizes are given selectively: once, few, many, or a class where the clone is expanded.

j_call: TRBJ2-1
clone_size: -
d_call: TRBD2
v_call: TRBV4-1
cdr3_aa: CASSQGTSGHYNEQFF
cdr3_nt: TGCGCCAGCAGCCAAGGGACTAGCGGACACTACAATGAGCAGTTCTTC

j_call: TRBJ1-1
clone_size: -
d_call: -
v_call: TRBV7-9
cdr3_aa: CASSLVSGALNTEAFF
cdr3_nt: TGTGCCAGCAGCTTAGTTTCAGGGGCCTTGAACACTGAAGCTTTCTTT

j_call: TRBJ2-3
clone_size: few
d_call: -
v_call: TRBV20-1
cdr3_aa: CSARGRWVEDTQYF
cdr3_nt: TGCAGTGCTAGAGGGCGTTGGGTCGAAGATACGCAGTATTTT

j_call: TRBJ2-3
clone_size: -
d_call: TRBD1
v_call: TRBV9
cdr3_aa: CASSADRVPTDTQYF
cdr3_nt: TGTGCCAGCAGCGCGGACAGGGTACCGACAGATACGCAGTATTTT

j_call: TRBJ2-7
clone_size: -
d_call: TRBD1
v_call: TRBV27
cdr3_aa: CASSLEGQGGEQYF
cdr3_nt: TGTGCCAGCAGTTTAGAAGGACAGGGAGGCGAGCAGTACTTC

j_call: TRBJ1-4
clone_size: -
d_call: TRBD1
v_call: TRBV5-4
cdr3_aa: CASSTQGAANEKLFF
cdr3_nt: TGTGCCAGCAGCACACAGGGGGCGGCTAATGAAAAACTGTTTTTT

j_call: TRBJ2-5
clone_size: -
d_call: -
v_call: TRBV28
cdr3_aa: CASSVRQETQYF
cdr3_nt: TGTGCCAGCAGTGTGCGACAAGAGACCCAGTACTTC

j_call: TRBJ2-7
clone_size: -
d_call: -
v_call: TRBV20-1
cdr3_aa: CSARGLRYEQYF
cdr3_nt: TGCAGTGCTAGGGGGCTTCGGTACGAGCAGTACTTC

j_call: TRBJ2-7
clone_size: many
d_call: -
v_call: TRBV29-1
cdr3_aa: CSVEGGFAYEQYF
cdr3_nt: TGCAGCGTTGAAGGGGGTTTCGCCTACGAGCAGTACTTC

j_call: TRBJ2-2
clone_size: few
d_call: -
v_call: TRBV20-1
cdr3_aa: CSARDDREETGELFF
cdr3_nt: TGCAGTGCTAGAGATGACAGGGAGGAGACCGGGGAGCTGTTTTTT

j_call: TRBJ2-7
clone_size: -
d_call: TRBD2
v_call: TRBV20-1
cdr3_aa: CSAIRGGPYYEQYF
cdr3_nt: TGCAGTGCAATCCGCGGGGGGCCATACTACGAGCAGTACTTC

j_call: TRBJ2-3
clone_size: -
d_call: -
v_call: TRBV18
cdr3_aa: CASSLAAGDMQYF
cdr3_nt: TGTGCCAGCTCACTCGCGGCTGGAGATATGCAGTATTTT

j_call: TRBJ2-2
clone_size: few
d_call: -
v_call: TRBV25-1
cdr3_aa: CASSDLGLNTGELFF
cdr3_nt: TGTGCCAGCAGTGATTTAGGACTGAACACCGGGGAGCTGTTTTTT

j_call: TRBJ2-7
clone_size: -
d_call: -
v_call: TRBV29-1
cdr3_aa: CGVGTGEGYEQYF
cdr3_nt: TGCGGCGTTGGCACAGGGGAGGGGTACGAGCAGTACTTC

j_call: TRBJ2-7
clone_size: -
d_call: TRBD1
v_call: TRBV2
cdr3_aa: CASSVGQGGYEQYF
cdr3_nt: TGTGCCAGCAGTGTGGGACAGGGGGGTTACGAGCAGTACTTC

j_call: TRBJ2-5
clone_size: -
d_call: -
v_call: TRBV6-6
cdr3_aa: CASSYQPQETQYF
cdr3_nt: TGTGCCAGCAGTTACCAACCCCAAGAGACCCAGTACTTC

j_call: TRBJ1-2
clone_size: few
d_call: -
v_call: TRBV28
cdr3_aa: CASSDLRGYTF
cdr3_nt: TGTGCCAGCAGTGACCTACGCGGCTACACCTTC

j_call: TRBJ2-2
clone_size: -
d_call: -
v_call: TRBV7-2
cdr3_aa: CASSLEARVTGELFF
cdr3_nt: TGTGCCAGCAGCTTAGAGGCCAGGGTCACCGGGGAGCTGTTTTTT

j_call: TRBJ1-1
clone_size: few
d_call: -
v_call: TRBV29-1
cdr3_aa: CSVDQLNTEAFF
cdr3_nt: TGCAGCGTTGACCAATTGAACACTGAAGCTTTCTTT

j_call: TRBJ1-1
clone_size: -
d_call: -
v_call: TRBV5-1
cdr3_aa: CASSQGQTQMNTEAFF
cdr3_nt: TGCGCCAGCAGCCAAGGACAGACCCAGATGAACACTGAAGCTTTCTTT

j_call: TRBJ2-7
clone_size: -
d_call: -
v_call: TRBV4-3
cdr3_aa: CASSQEETPIYEQYF
cdr3_nt: TGCGCCAGCAGCCAAGAAGAGACCCCAATTTACGAGCAGTACTTC

j_call: TRBJ1-2
clone_size: -
d_call: -
v_call: TRBV24-1
cdr3_aa: CATSDWGGNDYTF
cdr3_nt: TGTGCCACCAGTGATTGGGGTGGGAATGACTACACCTTC

j_call: TRBJ2-4
clone_size: -
d_call: -
v_call: TRBV6-5
cdr3_aa: CASSSEGTAKNIQYF
cdr3_nt: TGTGCCAGCAGTTCGGAGGGCACAGCCAAAAACATTCAGTACTTC

j_call: TRBJ2-2
clone_size: -
d_call: TRBD2
v_call: TRBV4-1
cdr3_aa: CASRGTGGLETGELFF
cdr3_nt: TGCGCCAGCCGAGGAACCGGGGGACTAGAAACCGGGGAGCTGTTTTTT

j_call: TRBJ2-1
clone_size: -
d_call: TRBD2
v_call: TRBV4-3
cdr3_aa: CASSQGLAGLDEQFF
cdr3_nt: TGCGCCAGCAGCCAGGGACTAGCGGGGTTGGATGAGCAGTTCTTC

j_call: TRBJ1-1
clone_size: -
d_call: -
v_call: TRBV29-1
cdr3_aa: CSVVHLRTVNTEAFF
cdr3_nt: TGCAGCGTTGTGCATTTAAGGACCGTGAACACTGAAGCTTTCTTT

j_call: TRBJ2-1
clone_size: few
d_call: TRBD1
v_call: TRBV27
cdr3_aa: CASSLGTGGSNEQFF
cdr3_nt: TGTGCCAGCAGTTTAGGGACAGGGGGATCCAATGAGCAGTTCTTC

j_call: TRBJ1-5
clone_size: -
d_call: TRBD1
v_call: TRBV4-1
cdr3_aa: CASSQRDRGNQPQHF
cdr3_nt: TGCGCCAGCAGCCAAAGGGACAGGGGCAATCAGCCCCAGCATTTT

j_call: TRBJ2-6
clone_size: few
d_call: -
v_call: TRBV6-4
cdr3_aa: CASSLRDKLSGANVLTF
cdr3_nt: TGTGCCAGCAGCCTCCGGGACAAACTCTCTGGGGCCAACGTCCTGACTTTC

j_call: TRBJ2-1
clone_size: few
d_call: TRBD1
v_call: TRBV24-1
cdr3_aa: CATSGPGQRATSSYNEQFF
cdr3_nt: TGTGCCACCAGCGGGCCGGGACAGAGGGCAACGAGCTCCTACAATGAGCAGTTCTTC

j_call: TRBJ2-1
clone_size: -
d_call: -
v_call: TRBV27
cdr3_aa: CASSFGWGVGNEQFF
cdr3_nt: TGTGCCAGCAGTTTTGGTTGGGGGGTGGGAAATGAGCAGTTCTTC

j_call: TRBJ2-1
clone_size: few
d_call: -
v_call: TRBV18
cdr3_aa: CASSSFQGPYEQFF
cdr3_nt: TGTGCCAGCTCAAGTTTCCAGGGTCCATATGAGCAGTTCTTC

j_call: TRBJ2-5
clone_size: -
d_call: -
v_call: TRBV20-1
cdr3_aa: CSAGRWDTTANERYF
cdr3_nt: TGCAGTGCTGGTCGATGGGACACCACAGCCAATGAGCGGTACTTC

j_call: TRBJ1-1
clone_size: -
d_call: -
v_call: TRBV10-3
cdr3_aa: CAISESGGQMGAFF
cdr3_nt: TGTGCCATCAGTGAGTCTGGTGGGCAGATGGGAGCTTTCTTT

j_call: TRBJ2-3
clone_size: few
d_call: -
v_call: TRBV6-5
cdr3_aa: CASSYSTGRGNTDTQYF
cdr3_nt: TGTGCCAGCAGTTACTCGACGGGCCGGGGTAACACAGATACGCAGTATTTT

j_call: TRBJ2-1
clone_size: -
d_call: -
v_call: TRBV7-9
cdr3_aa: CASDSGYNEQFF
cdr3_nt: TGTGCCAGCGATTCGGGGTACAATGAGCAGTTCTTC

j_call: TRBJ1-2
clone_size: few
d_call: -
v_call: TRBV6-5
cdr3_aa: CASSYTLGYGYTF
cdr3_nt: TGTGCCAGCAGTTACACCCTTGGCTATGGCTACACCTTC

j_call: TRBJ2-5
clone_size: -
d_call: -
v_call: TRBV6-6
cdr3_aa: CASSYSFAQYF
cdr3_nt: TGTGCCAGCAGTTACTCCTTTGCCCAGTACTTC

j_call: TRBJ2-3
clone_size: -
d_call: TRBD1
v_call: TRBV3-1
cdr3_aa: CASSPTGQVGDTQYF
cdr3_nt: TGTGCCAGCAGCCCGACGGGACAGGTGGGGGATACGCAGTATTTT

j_call: TRBJ1-1
clone_size: few
d_call: TRBD1
v_call: TRBV6-5
cdr3_aa: CASSLGYRGKKAFF
cdr3_nt: TGTGCCAGCAGTTTAGGTTACAGGGGAAAAAAAGCTTTCTTT

j_call: TRBJ2-3
clone_size: -
d_call: -
v_call: TRBV6-1
cdr3_aa: CASSEGTSSLDTQYF
cdr3_nt: TGTGCCAGCAGTGAAGGGACATCCTCCCTGGATACGCAGTATTTT

j_call: TRBJ2-7
clone_size: few
d_call: TRBD2
v_call: TRBV20-1
cdr3_aa: CSAKNSGAVYEQYF
cdr3_nt: TGCAGTGCCAAGAATAGCGGGGCGGTCTACGAGCAGTACTTC

j_call: TRBJ2-7
clone_size: -
d_call: -
v_call: TRBV20-1
cdr3_aa: CSALPRGDSSYEQYF
cdr3_nt: TGCAGTGCCCTGCCGCGGGGGGACAGCTCCTACGAGCAGTACTTC

j_call: TRBJ1-1
clone_size: few
d_call: -
v_call: TRBV7-3
cdr3_aa: CASSLMVNTEAFF
cdr3_nt: TGTGCCAGCAGCTTAATGGTGAACACTGAAGCTTTCTTT

j_call: TRBJ1-2
clone_size: -
d_call: TRBD1
v_call: TRBV6-6
cdr3_aa: CASSSTGTGKEYGYTF
cdr3_nt: TGTGCCAGCAGTTCGACCGGGACAGGAAAAGAGTATGGCTACACCTTC